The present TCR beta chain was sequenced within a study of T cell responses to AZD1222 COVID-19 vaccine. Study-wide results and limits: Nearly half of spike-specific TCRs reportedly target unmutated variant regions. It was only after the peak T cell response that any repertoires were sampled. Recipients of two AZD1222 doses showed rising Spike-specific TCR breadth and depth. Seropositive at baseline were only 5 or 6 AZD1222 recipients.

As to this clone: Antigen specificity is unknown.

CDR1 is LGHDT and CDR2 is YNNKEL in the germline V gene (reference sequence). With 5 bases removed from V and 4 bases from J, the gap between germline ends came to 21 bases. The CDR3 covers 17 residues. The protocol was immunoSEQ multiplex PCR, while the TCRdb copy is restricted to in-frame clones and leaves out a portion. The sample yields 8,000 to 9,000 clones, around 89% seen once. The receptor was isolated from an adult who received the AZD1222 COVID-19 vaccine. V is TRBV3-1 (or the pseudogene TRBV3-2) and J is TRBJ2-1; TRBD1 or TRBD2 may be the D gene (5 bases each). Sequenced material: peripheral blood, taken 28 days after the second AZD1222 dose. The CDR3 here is CASSFPGPPLGYNEQFF. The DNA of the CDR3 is TGTGCCAGCAGCTTCCCGGGACCACCTTTGGGGTACAATGAGCAGTTCTTC.